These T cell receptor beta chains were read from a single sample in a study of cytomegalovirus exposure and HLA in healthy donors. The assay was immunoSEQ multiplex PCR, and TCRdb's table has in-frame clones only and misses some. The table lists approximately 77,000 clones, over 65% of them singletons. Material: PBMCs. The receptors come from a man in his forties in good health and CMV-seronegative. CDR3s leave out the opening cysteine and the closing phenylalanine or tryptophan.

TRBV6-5,ASSRDIPYEQY
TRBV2,ASQGARLAGARETQY
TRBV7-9,ASSPGLAEETQY
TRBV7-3,ASSSGGWNTEAF
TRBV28,ASSLSGNLQETQY
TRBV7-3,ASSLNPGQAYEQY
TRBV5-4,ASSLTSGSDTQY
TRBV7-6,ASSLGSGREHGYT
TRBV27,ASRASGRAPYEQY
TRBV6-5,ASSGQITDTQY
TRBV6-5,AARDYQNIQY